These T cell receptor beta chains were read from a single sample in a study of cytomegalovirus exposure and HLA in healthy donors. Here immunoSEQ multiplex PCR was the method, and the copy in TCRdb shows in-frame clones only, minus some. This repertoire includes around 140,000 clones. Material: PBMCs. These TCRs come from a woman between 18 and 29 years old in good health and CMV-seronegative. The CDR3 runs from the conserved cysteine through the conserved F or W. Fields, in order: CDR3 length, D gene, J gene, V gene, CDR3 protein, CDR3 DNA. A D gene is named only where the DNA matches it firmly.

>13|-|TRBJ1-3|TRBV30
CAWGQSPGNTIYF
TGTGCCTGGGGACAGAGTCCTGGAAACACCATATATTTT
>15|-|TRBJ2-5|TRBV7-3
CASSLNAGPGETQYF
TGTGCCAGCAGCTTAAACGCAGGGCCGGGAGAGACCCAGTACTTC
>14|-|TRBJ2-3|TRBV29-1
CSSGGQGGTDTQYF
TGCAGCTCAGGCGGGCAGGGGGGCACGGATACGCAGTATTTT
>12|-|TRBJ2-7|TRBV10-2
CASQPFMAEQYF
TGCGCCAGCCAACCTTTTATGGCCGAGCAGTACTTC
>15|TRBD1|TRBJ1-2|TRBV11-2
CASSLSQGQWYGYTF
TGTGCCAGCAGCTTATCACAGGGGCAGTGGTATGGCTACACCTTC
>13|TRBD2|TRBJ2-1|TRBV7-3
CASKASGTDEQFF
TGTGCCAGCAAGGCTAGCGGGACCGATGAGCAGTTCTTC
>15|TRBD1|TRBJ2-3|TRBV7-3
CASSLGQGATDTQYF
TGTGCCAGCAGCTTGGGACAGGGGGCAACAGATACGCAGTATTTT
>14|-|TRBJ2-2|TRBV7-8
CASSLLDGIGELFF
TGTGCCAGCAGCTTACTCGACGGGATCGGGGAGCTGTTTTTT
>14|-|TRBJ1-4|TRBV14
CASSPRGSSEKLFF
TGTGCCAGCAGCCCTCGAGGGTCGAGTGAAAAACTGTTTTTT
>16|-|TRBJ2-1|TRBV19
CASSIKARERRDEQFF
TGTGCCAGTAGTATCAAGGCAAGGGAGCGAAGGGATGAGCAGTTCTTC
>15|-|TRBJ1-1|TRBV30
CAWTVTGYMNTEAFF
TGTGCCTGGACCGTAACGGGTTACATGAACACTGAAGCTTTCTTT
>16|-|TRBJ2-1|TRBV21-1
CASSPKDRISYNEQFF
TGTGCCAGCAGCCCCAAGGACAGGATCTCCTACAATGAGCAGTTCTTC
>11|-|TRBJ2-7|TRBV28
CAAESSYEQYF
TGTGCCGCGGAGAGCTCCTACGAGCAGTACTTC
>14|-|TRBJ2-1|TRBV6-4
CASLARSSYNEQFF
TGTGCCAGTTTAGCGAGGAGCTCCTACAATGAGCAGTTCTTC
>13|-|TRBJ2-2|TRBV29-1
CSVDEGNTGELFF
TGCAGCGTTGATGAGGGGAACACCGGGGAGCTGTTTTTT
>13|TRBD1|TRBJ1-5|TRBV30
CAWSKGAGQPQHF
TGTGCCTGGAGTAAGGGGGCTGGCCAGCCCCAGCATTTT
>12|TRBD2|TRBJ2-7|TRBV6-5
CASSPTSEEQYF
TGTGCCAGCAGCCCCACTAGCGAAGAGCAGTACTTC
>16|TRBD2|TRBJ2-7|TRBV18
CASSPPGIAGVPEQYF
TGTGCCAGCTCACCCCCCGGGATAGCGGGAGTCCCCGAGCAGTACTTC
>13|-|TRBJ2-5|TRBV28
CASSFSASGTQYF
TGTGCCAGCAGTTTTTCCGCGAGTGGGACCCAGTACTTC
>15|TRBD1|TRBJ2-2|TRBV9
CASSVGTGGTGELFF
TGTGCCAGCAGCGTAGGTACAGGGGGCACCGGGGAGCTGTTTTTT